These T cell receptor beta chains were read from a single sample in a study of CD8+ T cells in alopecia areata. Data came from immunoSEQ multiplex PCR; TCRdb stores just in-frame clones and leaves some out. The sample lists over 150,000 clones; roughly 50% were seen once. The sequencing used CD4+ T cells sorted from blood, collected at week 24, from a patient treated with tofacitinib. The receptors shown here come from a human donor with alopecia areata. CDR3s include the opening cysteine and the closing phenylalanine or tryptophan. Fields, in order: J gene, V gene, clone size, D gene, CDR3 protein, CDR3 DNA. D genes are given only for firm matches. Not all rows give a size; the values are once, few, many and, for expanded clones, a class.

>TRBJ2-7|TRBV5-1|few|NA
CASSISGTKSYEQYF
TGCGCCAGCAGCATTTCCGGGACAAAATCCTACGAGCAGTACTTC
>TRBJ1-4|TRBV6-5|once|NA
CASRREPTEEKLFF
TGTGCCAGCAGAAGAGAACCCACCGAGGAAAAACTGTTTTTT
>TRBJ2-3|TRBV7-2|NA|NA
CASSPLTSTDTQYF
TGTGCCAGCAGCCCCTTGACAAGCACAGATACGCAGTATTTT
>TRBJ2-3|TRBV11-2|NA|NA
CASSLGSPPDTQYF
TGTGCCAGCAGCTTAGGTTCCCCTCCAGATACGCAGTATTTT
>TRBJ2-3|TRBV7-2|NA|NA
CASGGIITQYF
TGTGCCAGCGGCGGAATTATTACGCAGTATTTT
>TRBJ2-3|TRBV7-6|NA|NA
CASSLAGADTQYF
TGTGCCAGCAGCTTAGCAGGGGCAGATACGCAGTATTTT
>TRBJ2-1|TRBV5-4|few|NA
CASIDRDSDNEQFF
TGTGCCAGCATCGACCGGGACTCAGACAATGAGCAGTTCTTC
>TRBJ2-7|TRBV9|few|NA
CASSPSSLLYEQYF
TGTGCCAGCAGTCCTAGTTCCCTCCTCTACGAGCAGTACTTC
>TRBJ1-2|TRBV7-2|NA|NA
CASSLFTANYGYTF
TGTGCCAGCAGCTTGTTTACGGCCAACTATGGCTACACCTTC
>TRBJ1-2|TRBV7-2|NA|NA
CASSLGPGLGYTF
TGTGCCAGCAGCTTAGGCCCGGGGCTCGGCTACACCTTC
>TRBJ2-5|TRBV7-2|NA|TRBD2
CASSFLGGGAQETQYF
TGTGCCAGCAGCTTTCTAGGCGGGGGGGCTCAGGAGACCCAGTACTTC
>TRBJ1-2|TRBV4-1|NA|TRBD1
CASSQVETGHRGYTF
TGCGCCAGCAGCCAAGTGGAGACAGGGCATCGCGGCTACACCTTC
>TRBJ2-1|TRBV19|NA|TRBD1
CASGDRAGEQFF
TGTGCCAGTGGGGACAGGGCGGGTGAGCAGTTCTTC
>TRBJ2-3|TRBV19|NA|NA
CASSPGTGRADTQYF
TGTGCCAGTAGCCCTGGGACGGGGAGAGCAGATACGCAGTATTTT
>TRBJ2-3|TRBV9|NA|TRBD2
CASSVGLASSTDTQYF
TGTGCCAGCAGCGTGGGACTAGCGTCGAGCACAGATACGCAGTATTTT